This T cell receptor beta chain was captured in a study of OX40 agonist ivuxolimab in advanced cancers. The V gene lost 9 bases and the J gene lost 2 bases, with 13 bases spanning the gap. The CDR3 extends over 14 amino acids. Germline V gene sequence: CDR1 SNHLY, CDR2 FYNNEI. Assay: immunoSEQ multiplex PCR; the TCRdb copy retains only in-frame clones and omits some. The sample records 76,000 or so clones, 85% to 90% being singletons. The TCR originated in an adult with an advanced solid tumor such as melanoma, head and neck, liver or kidney cancer. The sample in question was CD4+ or CD8+ T cells sorted from blood, obtained in a trial of the OX40 agonist ivuxolimab. J is TRBJ1-4 and V is TRBV2; the D gene is possibly TRBD1 (6 bases). The CDR3 region is CASKQGDTNEKLFF. CDR3 nucleotide sequence: TGTGCCAGTAAACAGGGAGACACTAATGAAAAACTGTTTTTT.